This T cell receptor (beta chain) was identified during a study of cytomegalovirus exposure and HLA in healthy donors. Findings of the study overall: The authors considered a cluster of highly shared sequence variants likely to be a sequencing artifact. The authors later found most CMV-associated TCR beta chains appeared HLA-restricted.

60 Vbeta and 13 Jbeta primers were used in PCR. Sequenced by immunoSEQ multiplex PCR; TCRdb stores in-frame clones only, minus some. The repertoire holds roughly 120,000 clones, with roughly 87% as singletons. Germline CDR1 reads KGHSH; CDR2 reads LQKENI. V shed 3 bases, J shed 4 bases, and the junction held 0 bases outside the gene matches. The CDR3 spans 13 residues. About this clone: Its target is unknown.

The sequenced material came from PBMCs. This receptor was identified in a woman aged 18-35 years in good health and CMV-seronegative. The chain has TRBV18 and TRBJ2-5; 9 bases are a match to TRBD1. The CDR3 DNA follows: TGTGCCAGCTCACCGGACAGGGGAGAGACCCAGTACTTC. Translated: CASSPDRGETQYF. Complete variable domain (other parts from reference TRBV18 and TRBJ2-5): NAGVMQNPRHLVRRRGQEARLRCSPMKGHSHVYWYRQLPEEGLKFMVYLQKENIIDESGMPKERFSAEFPKEGPSILRIQQVVRGDSAAYFCASSPDRGETQYFGPGTRLLVL.